This T cell receptor (beta chain) derives from a study of CD8+ T cells in alopecia areata. Comments on this clone: The junction and the germline gene differ at one end; a read error may be behind it.

Sequencing used cDNA as its template, made by extracting RNA and reverse transcribing it. Using immunoSEQ multiplex PCR, the repertoire was profiled, and TCRdb retains in-frame clones only, with some absent. Here the sample spans about 82,000 clones, just over 50% being singletons. CDR1 SGHTA and CDR2 FQGTGA come from the germline V gene. The CDR3 has 15 amino acids. The chain uses TRBV7-3 and TRBJ2-5; 8 bases align to TRBD1. Sequencing was done on a sample of NKG2D-high CD8+ T cells sorted from blood. This clonotype was sampled from a human donor with alopecia areata. The CDR3 region is CASSITGQGMETQYF. CDR3 nucleotide sequence: TGTGCCAGCAGCATAACCGGACAGGGTATGGAGACCCAGTACTTC.